The sequence of this T cell receptor beta chain was determined in a study of T cell changes during pregnancy in multiple sclerosis (dated by TCRdb to between 2018 and 2020). Background for the entire study: The study examined how the T cell repertoire changed over the course of pregnancy in women with multiple sclerosis.

A word on this clone: Which antigen it targets is not known. Per-base qualities were not stored, and no clone one base away is much larger.

Libraries came from the immunoSEQ multiplex PCR assay. The source is immuneACCESS, and TCRdb retained only in-frame sequences with V and J called. Part of the clones is not carried over; for the studies checked, unresolved V genes explain less than half of this, and the remainder is unexplained. Across this sample there are more than 95,000 clones, with approximately 93% seen only once. Together, the top ten hold roughly 0.95% of the sample. Measured from the cysteine to the phenylalanine, the CDR3 is 13 residues long. Only the CDR3 portion is preserved as DNA: 39 bases, with reading frame beginning at the first base. CDR1 LGHNT and CDR2 FRNRAP are derived from the germline V gene. V is trimmed back by 5 bases and J by 3 bases, and the junction contains 4 bases that no gene match accounts for.

The V and J segments used are TRBV12-5 and TRBJ2-7, with TRBD2 matching 7 junction bases. This receptor was identified in a female donor with multiple sclerosis, enrolled in a pregnancy study. The starting material was peripheral blood, obtained after pregnancy. The DNA is TGTGCTAGTGGTCCTGGGGGGGGCTACGAGCAGTACTTC. Its protein reads: CASGPGGGYEQYF.